The 28 T cell receptor beta chains below all came from one sample that was sequenced in a study of radiation and T cells in renal cell carcinoma. Measured with immunoSEQ multiplex PCR; TCRdb has only the in-frame clones, and not every one. The sample carries about 130,000 clones, 70% to 90% recorded once. Time point in this sample: blood 2 weeks post-SBRT. Treatment defined: 15 Gy SBRT to primary tumor, nephrectomy 4 weeks later. Sequencing was performed on blood, taken from a patient whose treatment included radiotherapy and nephrectomy. The source is an older woman with renal cell carcinoma.

This clone was detected once. The chain links TRBV25-1 to TRBJ1-2, with D perhaps matching TRBD1 (5 bases). The CDR3 totals 14 residues. V shed 4 bases and J shed 7 bases, with 16 bases lying between them. Germline V gene data show CDR1 as MGHDK and CDR2 as SYGVNS. In DNA, the CDR3 is TGTGCCAGCAGTGCCGTGGGGCAGATAGGTGGCTACACCTTC. It is translated as CASSAVGQIGGYTF.

The V and J genes are TRBV7-3 and TRBJ2-5; tentative D call: TRBD1 (6 bases). CDR3 length equals 14 residues. V was cut by 5 bases and J by 10 bases, with 20 bases left in between. Germline V gene sequence: CDR1 SGHTA, CDR2 FQGTGA. CDR3: CASSRTRTDPHQYF. The CDR3 bases are TGTGCCAGCAGCCGAACGAGGACAGACCCTCACCAGTACTTC. The full variable domain, in which reference TRBV7-3 and TRBJ2-5 provide the parts outside the CDR3, is GAGVSQTPSNKVTEKGKYVELRCDPISGHTALYWYRQSLGQGPEFLIYFQGTGAADDSGLPNDRFFAVRPEGSVSTLKIQRTERGDSAVYLCASSRTRTDPHQYFGPGTRLLVL.

This chain connects TRBV18 to TRBJ1-1, with a weak D call TRBD1 (5 bases). This CDR3 has 16 residues. The germline V gene has CDR1 KGHSH and CDR2 LQKENI. The ends were cut back, 1 base at V and 4 bases at J, with 16 bases in the middle. CDR3 nucleotide sequence: TGTGCCAGCTCACCACAACGGGACGGCTACGGCACTGAAGCTTTCTTT. Its protein product is CASSPQRDGYGTEAFF.

As to this clone: The junction does not match germline at one end; this may be a read error. The V and J genes are TRBV15 and TRBJ1-2; D is perhaps TRBD1 (5 bases). This CDR3 region has 13 residues. Germline V lookup: CDR1 LNHNV, CDR2 YYDKDF (reference sequence). CDR3 nucleotides: TGTGCCACCAGCTGGACTGGGGCTATGGCGAACCTCTTC. Translated, it gives CATSWTGAMANLF. Full variable domain (remainder filled in from reference TRBV15 and TRBJ1-2): DAMVIQNPRYQVTQFGKPVTLSCSQTLNHNVMYWYQQKSSQAPKLLFHYYDKDFNNEADTPDNFQSRRPNTSFCFLDIRSPGLGDTAMYLCATSWTGAMANLFGSGTRLTVV.

The rearrangement joins TRBV6-6 to TRBJ2-7, with D hard to call. Between the trimmed V and J ends, which lost 4 bases and 7 bases, there was a span of 11 bases. The CDR3 runs 12 residues. The germline V gene encodes CDR1 MNHNY and CDR2 SVGAGI (reference sequence). CDR3 DNA: TGTGCCAGCAGTTTCGCGGTCGAAGAGCAGTACTTC. It is translated as CASSFAVEEQYF.

Of note for this clone: Other DNA sequences in this sample translate to the same CDR3. The genes are TRBV19 and TRBJ1-5, with 12 bases lining up with TRBD1. The J segment lost 7 bases and the V segment lost 4 bases, leaving 5 bases of the junction unmatched. Per the germline V gene, CDR1 is LNHDA and CDR2 is SQIVND (reference sequence). The CDR3 loop spans 15 amino acids. The CDR3 loop reads CASSTGTGGRQPQHF. Here the CDR3 DNA reads TGTGCCAGTAGTACCGGGACAGGGGGCCGGCAGCCCCAGCATTTT. Variable domain in full (rest from reference TRBV19 and TRBJ1-5): DGGITQSPKYLFRKEGQNVTLSCEQNLNHDAMYWYRQDPGQGLRLIYYSQIVNDFQKGDIAEGYSVSREKKESFPLTVTSAQKNPTAFYLCASSTGTGGRQPQHFGDGTRLSIL.

The V call is TRBV29-1, the J call TRBJ2-5; the D is unclear. There are 13 residues in the CDR3. Germline lookup yields CDR1 SQVTM and CDR2 ANQGSEA. V dropped 1 base and J dropped 0 bases, with 6 bases sitting between them. The CDR3: CSVEGHHQETQYF. DNA of the CDR3: TGCAGCGTTGAAGGACACCACCAAGAGACCCAGTACTTC.

This chain connects TRBV19 to TRBJ1-1, with D possibly matching TRBD1 (5 bases). Trimming shortened V by 3 bases and J by 5 bases, and 13 bases separated the two germline ends. This CDR3 has 14 amino acids. Germline V gene sequence: CDR1 LNHDA, CDR2 SQIVND (reference sequence). The chain's CDR3 is CASSMVQGGTEAFF. In nucleotides, the CDR3 is TGTGCCAGTAGTATGGTCCAGGGAGGAACTGAAGCTTTCTTT. The whole variable domain, remainder taken from reference TRBV19 and TRBJ1-1, is DGGITQSPKYLFRKEGQNVTLSCEQNLNHDAMYWYRQDPGQGLRLIYYSQIVNDFQKGDIAEGYSVSREKKESFPLTVTSAQKNPTAFYLCASSMVQGGTEAFFGQGTRLTVV.

This clone was counted between two and nine times. The chain is built from TRBV7-9 and TRBJ2-1; 10 nucleotides match TRBD1. Losses at the gene ends were 0 bases for V and 9 bases for J; bases not matched to a gene: 8. Germline assignment: CDR1 SEHNR and CDR2 FQNEAQ (reference sequence). The CDR3 runs 16 residues. CDR3 coding DNA: TGTGCCAGCAGCTTAGCTAGGGACAGGGGAATAGGTGAGCAGTTCTTC. This translates into CASSLARDRGIGEQFF.

This clone was seen only once. The chain couples TRBV7-9 to TRBJ2-5; weak D call: TRBD2 (5 bases). Looked up from germline, CDR1 is SEHNR and CDR2 is FQNEAQ (reference sequence). Trimming shortened V by 5 bases and J by 2 bases, and 21 bases separated the two germline ends. The CDR3 length is 17 residues. The CDR3 loop is CASSLNRGWTEQETQYF. As DNA, the CDR3 is TGTGCCAGCAGCCTGAACCGGGGTTGGACGGAACAAGAGACCCAGTACTTC.

The V and J genes are TRBV20-1 and TRBJ2-7, with 7 bases lining up with TRBD1. V shed 6 bases and J 6 bases; nucleotides not matched to a gene: 5. The CDR3 extends over 11 amino acids. Germline V CDR1 and CDR2: DFQATT, SNEGSKA (reference sequence). The DNA of the CDR3 is TGCAGTGCCCAGACAGGGTTCGAGCAGTACTTC. Translation gives CSAQTGFEQYF.

This clone was observed a single time. The chain uses TRBV7-9 and TRBJ2-1; 7 bases map to TRBD2. Germline V gene lookup returns CDR1 SEHNR and CDR2 FQNEAQ (reference sequence). V lost 4 bases to trimming and J lost 5 bases; unmatched junction nucleotides: 2. There are 13 residues in the CDR3. CDR3 sequence: CASSWSGNNEQFF. CDR3 bases: TGTGCCAGCAGCTGGAGCGGGAACAATGAGCAGTTCTTC. Based on the CDR3 plus reference TRBV7-9 and TRBJ2-1, the full variable domain is DTGVSQNPRHKITKRGQNVTFRCDPISEHNRLYWYRQTLGQGPEFLTYFQNEAQLEKSRLLSDRFSAERPKGSFSTLEIQRTEQGDSAMYLCASSWSGNNEQFFGPGTRLTVL.

V usage is TRBV15 and J usage is TRBJ1-4; maybe TRBD1 (6 bases). CDR1 and CDR2 from the germline V gene are LNHNV and YYDKDF (reference sequence). V lost 4 bases, J lost 6 bases, and 18 bases lay in between. The CDR3 is 16 residues long. The CDR3 coding sequence is TGTGCCACCAGCAAAAAACCGGGACACGTCTATGAAAAACTGTTTTTT. Its protein product is CATSKKPGHVYEKLFF.

A single count supports this clone. V and J are TRBV27 and TRBJ2-1; D unresolved. The CDR3 runs to 14 residues. Per germline, CDR1 MNHEY and CDR2 SMNVEV (reference sequence). V dropped 7 bases and J dropped 4 bases, with 14 bases sitting between them. CDR3 region: CASTPAGQYNEQFF. The CDR3 nucleotides are TGTGCCAGCACCCCGGCCGGCCAGTACAATGAGCAGTTCTTC.

This clone was counted between two and nine times. This chain links TRBV7-2 with TRBJ2-5; TRBD1 matches 7 bases. The CDR3 loop spans 15 amino acids. V dropped 5 bases and J dropped 0; count of bases not matched to a gene: 6. Germline V gene sequence: CDR1 SGHTA, CDR2 FQGNSA. In DNA form, the CDR3 reads TGTGCCAGCAGCCCAGACAGGGTGTACCAAGAGACCCAGTACTTC. Translating gives CASSPDRVYQETQYF.

This chain uses TRBV6-1 with TRBJ1-5; perhaps TRBD1 as D (6 bases). V was trimmed by 1 base and J by 5 bases, leaving 18 bases between them. In germline, CDR1 is MNHNS, CDR2 SASEGT. The CDR3 consists of 17 residues. The CDR3 sequence: CASSEEAWGAVDQPQHF. The DNA of the CDR3 is TGTGCCAGCAGTGAAGAGGCTTGGGGGGCCGTAGATCAGCCCCAGCATTTT.

The gene calls are TRBV19 and TRBJ1-2, with D perhaps TRBD1 (5 bases). Germline CDR1 and CDR2: LNHDA and SQIVND (reference sequence). The CDR3 has 14 amino acids. V was pared by 3 bases and J by 4 bases, with 12 bases between. In DNA, the CDR3 is TGTGCCAGTAGTATCCCGGGGGAGGCCTATGGCTACACCTTC. It codes for CASSIPGEAYGYTF.

The chain is built from TRBV11-2 and TRBJ1-3; the D is unclear. The germline gives CDR1 SGHAT, CDR2 FQNNGV. The length of the CDR3 is 16 residues. V gave up 1 base and J gave up 0 bases, with 10 bases separating them. The CDR3 protein is CASSLGSMRSGNTIYF. The DNA for the CDR3 is TGTGCCAGCAGCTTAGGATCTATGCGCTCTGGAAACACCATATATTTT.

The J gene is TRBJ2-1, the V gene TRBV19, with TRBD2 matching 8 bases. V shed 2 bases, J shed 6 bases, and the junction held 6 bases outside the gene matches. Germline assignment: CDR1 LNHDA and CDR2 SQIVND (reference sequence). The CDR3 contains 15 residues. This CDR3 is CASSINSGAPNEQFF. The CDR3 bases are TGTGCCAGTAGTATAAATAGCGGGGCACCCAATGAGCAGTTCTTC.

The V call is TRBV13, the J call TRBJ2-7; no clear D gene. Germline V gene sequence: CDR1 PRHDT, CDR2 FYEKMQ (reference sequence). The CDR3 loop spans 15 amino acids. Trimming took off 2 bases at V and 2 bases at J, with 13 bases between the two ends. The CDR3 is CASSLWAFTTYEQYF. In DNA, the CDR3 is TGTGCCAGCAGCTTATGGGCATTCACCACCTACGAGCAGTACTTC.

CDR3 nucleotide sequence: TGCAGCGCCGTCGATTCTAGGGAGACCCAGTACTTC. It yields the protein CSAVDSRETQYF. The genes are TRBV29-1 and TRBJ2-5; D is unresolved. Trimming removed 7 bases at V and 5 bases at J, with 14 bases between. Looked up from germline, CDR1 is SQVTM and CDR2 is ANQGSEA. The CDR3 is made up of 12 amino acids.

This chain connects TRBV7-2 to TRBJ1-2; 10 bases are a match to TRBD1. Trimming cost V 0 bases and J 3 bases; bases outside gene matches: 4. The germline CDR1 and CDR2 sequences are SGHTA and FQGNSA. The CDR3 is made up of 16 amino acids. DNA of the CDR3: TGTGCCAGCAGCTTAGCGGGGACAGGGGAGCACTATGGCTACACCTTC. This encodes CASSLAGTGEHYGYTF.

This clone occurred many times. This chain uses TRBV4-1 with TRBJ2-7; no clear D gene. The CDR3 contains 14 residues. Germline CDR1 is MGHRA and CDR2 is YSYEKL. V lost 1 base and J 0 bases, leaving 7 bases between the germline ends. Written as DNA, the CDR3 is TGCGCCAGCAGCCAAGTGTCGAGCTCCTACGAGCAGTACTTC. The encoded protein is CASSQVSSSYEQYF.

The chain recombines TRBV27 with TRBJ1-6; 9 bases are a match to TRBD1. The CDR3 covers 16 residues. Trimming at V came to 6 bases and at J to 8 bases, leaving 11 bases not matched to a gene. The germline V gene encodes CDR1 MNHEY and CDR2 SMNVEV (reference sequence). The CDR3 sequence is CASRARTGESDSPLHF. The CDR3 DNA follows: TGTGCCAGCAGAGCCCGGACAGGGGAATCCGATTCACCCCTCCACTTT.

About this clone: The sample contains more than one DNA sequence encoding this CDR3. This chain links TRBV6-5 with TRBJ1-5; D might be TRBD1 (5 bases). V was shortened by 3 bases and J by 1 base, with 7 bases between the two germline ends. The CDR3 runs 14 residues. Germline loops: CDR1 MNHEY, CDR2 SVGAGI. CDR3 bases: TGTGCCAGCAGTTATGGGGGGAGCAATCAGCCCCAGCATTTT. Translated, it gives CASSYGGSNQPQHF.

This clone was seen a handful of times. This chain uses TRBV18 with TRBJ2-3, with a possible D match to TRBD1 (6 bases). The CDR3 is made up of 15 amino acids. The V gene lost 6 bases and the J gene lost 3 bases, with 16 bases spanning the gap. Germline lookup yields CDR1 KGHSH and CDR2 LQKENI. CDR3 DNA: TGTGCCAGCTCTACGACAGGCCGGCAGACAGATACGCAGTATTTT. It encodes CASSTTGRQTDTQYF.

The chain joins TRBV7-9 to TRBJ1-2, with TRBD1 identical over 7 bases. The CDR3 totals 13 residues. The junction had 8 bases not matched to a gene; V was cut back by 5 bases and J by 8 bases. Germline V gene data show CDR1 as SEHNR and CDR2 as FQNEAQ (reference sequence). The CDR3, as DNA: TGTGCCAGCAGCCCCGACAGGGACCAGGGCTACACCTTC. This gives the protein CASSPDRDQGYTF. Using reference TRBV7-9 and TRBJ1-2 for the parts outside the CDR3, the full variable domain is DTGVSQNPRHKITKRGQNVTFRCDPISEHNRLYWYRQTLGQGPEFLTYFQNEAQLEKSRLLSDRFSAERPKGSFSTLEIQRTEQGDSAMYLCASSPDRDQGYTFGSGTRLTVV.

The rearrangement uses TRBV27 and TRBJ1-1, with D perhaps matching TRBD1 (5 bases). V shed 6 bases and J shed 2 bases, with 7 bases lying between them. The CDR3 contains 12 residues. Germline V lookup: CDR1 MNHEY, CDR2 SMNVEV (reference sequence). The CDR3 DNA follows: TGTGCCAGCAGGGGGCGCAACACTGAAGCTTTCTTT. Protein product: CASRGRNTEAFF.